The clone carrying this T cell receptor (beta chain) appeared a few times. Its target is not known. The data were taken from a study of response to subunit inactivated influenza vaccine. General observations from the study: Each seasonal flu vaccination may recruit only limited new T cells, authors suggested.

TCRdb processed the RT-PCR reads anew with MiXCR; each CDR3 protein has one entry. This sample carries approximately 300,000 distinct CDR3 sequences, roughly 22% of them seen once, and the ten largest clones take about a tenth. Per the germline V gene, CDR1 is SGHKS and CDR2 is YYEKEE (reference sequence). The CDR3 extends over 16 amino acids. V lost 0 bases and J 4 bases, leaving 16 bases between the germline ends. This clonotype was sampled from a man aged 50 to 69 who received an inactivated influenza vaccine. The J gene is TRBJ2-5, the V gene TRBV5-5; D remains unclear. Sequenced material: PBMCs from blood, taken approximately 20 months after vaccination. The CDR3 coding sequence is TGTGCCAGCAGCTTGGCCACCCCTACTGCAGGAGAGACCCAGTACTTC. As protein: CASSLATPTAGETQYF.